This TCR beta chain was profiled in a study of CD8+ T cells in alopecia areata. The CDR3 loop spans 13 amino acids. Trimming took off 5 bases at V and 3 bases at J, with 10 bases between the two ends. Germline V gives CDR1 SNHLY, CDR2 FYNNEI. Reverse transcription of extracted RNA yielded cDNA, which provided the sequencing template. Sequencing used immunoSEQ multiplex PCR; TCRdb keeps in-frame clones, though not all of them. The table records 90,000 to 150,000 clones, 35% to 40% of them present only once. This clone was seen a few times. The chain joins TRBV2 to TRBJ1-2; unclear D gene. The sample was CD4+ T cells sorted from blood. The TCR comes from a human donor with alopecia areata. The CDR3, as DNA: TGTGCCAGCAGTTACTTCCGGGACTATGGCTACACCTTC. It is translated as CASSYFRDYGYTF. Looking up the rest from reference TRBV2 and TRBJ1-2 gives the full variable domain: EPEVTQTPSHQVTQMGQEVILRCVPISNHLYFYWYRQILGQKVEFLVSFYNNEISEKSEIFDDQFSVERPDGSNFTLKIRSTKLEDSAMYFCASSYFRDYGYTFGSGTRLTVV.